Following are 31 T cell receptor beta chains from one sample sequenced in a study of blood T cell repertoires in COVID-19. TCRdb's table, derived via immunoSEQ multiplex PCR, lists solely in-frame clones and lacks some. Here the sample spans about 160,000 clones, 65% to 90% being singletons. Input material: peripheral blood. The source of these receptors is a man between 70 and 80 years old with acute or convalescent COVID-19.

This chain joins TRBV9 and TRBJ1-1; D gene ambiguous. CDR3 size: 15 residues. Trimming removed 0 bases at V and 0 bases at J, with 9 bases between. Germline lookup yields CDR1 SGDLS and CDR2 YYNGEE. The CDR3 region is CASSVDSRMNTEAFF. The CDR3 region has the DNA TGTGCCAGCAGCGTAGATTCGAGAATGAACACTGAAGCTTTCTTT.

V gene TRBV5-1 combines with J gene TRBJ1-1, with D unresolved. The ends were cut back, 7 bases at V and 2 bases at J, with 12 bases in the middle. Germline-derived CDR1 and CDR2 are SGHRS and YFSETQ. The CDR3 is 13 amino acids. The DNA of the CDR3 is TGCGCCAGCGGGGAGGGTCGCAACACTGAAGCTTTCTTT. It codes for CASGEGRNTEAFF.

With respect to this clone: Other DNA sequences in the same sample also yield this CDR3. The CDR3 region is CSVWTANYGYTF. CDR3 sequence (DNA): TGCAGCGTGTGGACAGCTAACTATGGCTACACCTTC. V gene TRBV29-1 combines with J gene TRBJ1-2; weak D call: TRBD1 (6 bases). CDR1 and CDR2 (germline): SQVTM, ANQGSEA. Trimming cost V 6 bases and J 0 bases, with 8 bases left between them. CDR3 length equals 12 residues.

The gene calls are TRBV24-1 and TRBJ2-1, with TRBD2 matching 14 bases. Losses at the gene ends were 4 bases for V and 3 bases for J; bases not matched to a gene: 7. The CDR3 runs 18 residues. Per germline, CDR1 KGHDR and CDR2 SFDVKD. The DNA for the CDR3 is TGTGCCACCAGTGACCCGGGACTAGCGGGAGAAATCTACAATGAGCAGTTCTTC. Amino acids: CATSDPGLAGEIYNEQFF.

This chain links TRBV25-1 with TRBJ1-1, with TRBD1 matching 7 bases. Germline-derived CDR1 and CDR2 are MGHDK and SYGVNS. After removal of 4 bases from V and 5 bases from J, the junction contained 10 bases not matched to a gene. This CDR3 region has 15 residues. CDR3 protein: CASSGGLGGWTEAFF. CDR3 DNA sequence: TGTGCCAGCAGTGGGGGGTTAGGGGGCTGGACTGAAGCTTTCTTT.

The V and J genes are TRBV7-6 and TRBJ1-1; D is possibly TRBD1 (5 bases). From germline, CDR1 is SGHVS and CDR2 FNYEAQ. Trimming removed 5 bases from V and 0 bases from J, with 19 bases in between. CDR3 length equals 17 residues. The CDR3 DNA sequence: TGTGCCAGCAGCCCTCGGACACCAAACATCTTGAACACTGAAGCTTTCTTT. Translating gives CASSPRTPNILNTEAFF.

This clone was counted a few times. This chain links TRBV5-1 with TRBJ1-3; D not certain. The CDR3 length is 15 residues. Germline assignment: CDR1 SGHRS and CDR2 YFSETQ. Trimming shortened V by 0 bases and J by 0 bases, and 7 bases separated the two germline ends. The CDR3 loop is CASSLGAISGNTIYF. DNA for the CDR3: TGCGCCAGCAGCTTGGGGGCAATCTCTGGAAACACCATATATTTT.

The CDR3 here is CASSPQGPYSTDTQYF. The CDR3 DNA sequence: TGCGCCAGCAGCCCACAGGGGCCCTATAGCACAGATACGCAGTATTTT. V is TRBV5-1 and J is TRBJ2-3; TRBD1 matches 7 bases. V shed 4 bases and J 0 bases; nucleotides not matched to a gene: 8. The CDR3 has 16 residues. From germline, CDR1 is SGHRS and CDR2 YFSETQ. Full variable domain (rest looked up from reference TRBV5-1 and TRBJ2-3): KAGVTQTPRYLIKTRGQQVTLSCSPISGHRSVSWYQQTPGQGLQFLFEYFSETQRNKGNFPGRFSGRQFSNSRSEMNVSTLELGDSALYLCASSPQGPYSTDTQYFGPGTRLTVL.

V usage is TRBV25-1 and J usage is TRBJ2-1; TRBD2 matches 7 bases. The germline V gene encodes CDR1 MGHDK and CDR2 SYGVNS. V lost 5 bases and J lost 10; bases outside the gene matches: 8. The CDR3 spans 13 residues. CDR3 coding DNA: TGTGCCAGCAGTATCCCCGGGGGAGGGGAGCAGTTCTTC. It translates to CASSIPGGGEQFF.

The genes are TRBV9 and TRBJ2-3, with no clear D. The germline V gene encodes CDR1 SGDLS and CDR2 YYNGEE. The V end lost 0 bases, the J end lost 1 base, and 9 bases lay between the germline ends. This CDR3 comprises 15 residues. The CDR3 region is CASSVATLGTDTQYF. CDR3 nucleotides: TGTGCCAGCAGCGTAGCTACCCTTGGCACAGATACGCAGTATTTT.

This chain connects TRBV19 to TRBJ1-1, with D perhaps TRBD1 (6 bases). The germline CDR1 and CDR2 sequences are LNHDA and SQIVND (reference sequence). The CDR3 has 16 residues. V was pared by 7 bases and J by 1 base, with 19 bases between. Here the CDR3 reads CASKRAGEPSNTEAFF. In DNA form, the CDR3 reads TGTGCCAGTAAAAGGGCAGGGGAGCCCTCGAACACTGAAGCTTTCTTT.

Only one count was recorded for this clone. The chain links TRBV30 to TRBJ2-7, with D perhaps assigned TRBD1 or TRBD2 (5 bases each). Germline V gives CDR1 GTSNPN, CDR2 SVGIG (reference sequence). Trimming pared 5 bases from V and 3 bases from J, leaving 14 bases between. This CDR3 is 13 amino acids long. The CDR3 is CAWGGSTGYEQYF. In DNA, the CDR3 is TGTGCCTGGGGGGGTTCCACGGGCTACGAGCAGTACTTC.

In its sample, this clone was seen once. The chain carries TRBV9 and TRBJ2-2, with 11 bases matching TRBD2. This CDR3 is built from 16 residues. Unmatched junction bases numbered 4, after V lost 2 bases and J lost 4 bases. Per the germline V gene, CDR1 is SGDLS and CDR2 is YYNGEE. DNA for the CDR3: TGTGCCAGCAGCGTCCGACTAGCGGGACTCACCGGGGAGCTGTTTTTT. It translates to CASSVRLAGLTGELFF.

This rearrangement joins TRBV7-3 to TRBJ2-7, with D perhaps TRBD2 (5 bases). The CDR3 is 15 amino acids. Deletions cut 2 bases from V and 2 bases from J, with 13 bases between. Germline assignment: CDR1 SGHTA and CDR2 FQGTGA. CDR3 bases: TGTGCCAGCAGCTTACGGGTCGGGGAGCCCTACGAGCAGTACTTC. It is translated as CASSLRVGEPYEQYF.

The rearrangement joins TRBV7-2 to TRBJ2-7; D might be TRBD1 (6 bases). CDR1 is SGHTA, CDR2 FQGNSA, per germline. The CDR3 covers 15 residues. V dropped 1 base and J dropped 4 bases, with 14 bases sitting between them. Written as DNA, the CDR3 is TGTGCCAGCAGCTTAGTGGCAGGGGAACGGTACGAGCAGTACTTC. Amino acids: CASSLVAGERYEQYF.

The chain carries TRBV5-1 and TRBJ1-2; a possible D gene is TRBD1 (6 bases). The CDR3 is 13 residues long. V was clipped by 4 bases and J by 4 bases, with 11 bases between them. The germline CDR1 and CDR2 sequences are SGHRS and YFSETQ. Here the CDR3 reads CASSGRTAYGYTF. The CDR3 DNA is TGCGCCAGCAGCGGACGGACAGCCTATGGCTACACCTTC.

This sequence joins TRBV5-1 and TRBJ2-7, with D possibly matching TRBD2 (6 bases). Trimming left V 0 bases short and J 1 base short, with 14 bases between. Germline V gene data show CDR1 as SGHRS and CDR2 as YFSETQ. This CDR3 region has 16 residues. CDR3 nucleotide sequence: TGCGCCAGCAGCTTGGCGGGGCGGGATGATTCCTACGAGCAGTACTTC. It is translated as CASSLAGRDDSYEQYF. Combining the CDR3 with reference TRBV5-1 and TRBJ2-7 gives the whole variable domain KAGVTQTPRYLIKTRGQQVTLSCSPISGHRSVSWYQQTPGQGLQFLFEYFSETQRNKGNFPGRFSGRQFSNSRSEMNVSTLELGDSALYLCASSLAGRDDSYEQYFGPGTRLTVT.

This clone was recorded once. The rearrangement uses TRBV28 and TRBJ2-1, with D tentatively TRBD2 (6 bases). The V and J ends lost 5 bases and 4 bases respectively, with 15 bases between them. The length of the CDR3 is 15 residues. The germline CDR1 and CDR2 sequences are MDHEN and SYDVKM. This CDR3 is CASSRSGARYNEQFF. The CDR3 DNA follows: TGTGCCAGCAGTCGTAGCGGAGCCAGGTACAATGAGCAGTTCTTC.

In this sample, this clone turned up once. CDR3 protein: CASSQEGGLYEQYF. The CDR3 coding sequence is TGTGCCAGCAGCCAAGAGGGGGGGCTCTACGAGCAGTACTTC. The chain is built from TRBV3-1 (or the pseudogene TRBV3-2) and TRBJ2-7; TRBD2 is a possible D gene (7 bases). V shed 0 bases and J shed 3 bases, with 9 bases lying between them. Germline CDR1 and CDR2: LGHDT and YNNKEL (reference sequence). CDR3 size: 14 residues.

On this clone: Germline is not matched at one junction end, which may reflect a read error. This chain uses TRBV25-1 with TRBJ1-1; 7 nucleotides align to TRBD1. The CDR3 is 15 amino acids. Germline CDR1 MGHDK, CDR2 SYGVNS. As DNA, the CDR3 is TGTGCCAGCAGTGAATGGAGGGGGCTGAAGACTGAAGCTTTCTTT. Protein product: CASSEWRGLKTEAFF.

The chain carries TRBV30 and TRBJ2-7; TRBD2 agrees at 14 bases. J gave up 2 bases and V 7 bases, and 13 bases lay outside the gene matches. Per germline, CDR1 GTSNPN and CDR2 SVGIG (reference sequence). CDR3 length: 17 amino acids. CDR3 DNA sequence: TGTGCCTCGGACGGGACTAGCGGGAGTTTGTTCCCCTACGAGCAGTACTTC. Translated, it gives CASDGTSGSLFPYEQYF.

This chain links TRBV6-4 with TRBJ2-5, with TRBD2 matching 12 bases. Germline V gene data show CDR1 as MRHNA and CDR2 as SNTAGT. After removal of 0 bases from V and 5 bases from J, the junction contained 10 bases not matched to a gene. The CDR3 loop spans 18 amino acids. The CDR3 sequence: CASSDSWLAGGPGETQYF. The CDR3 DNA sequence: TGTGCCAGCAGTGACTCTTGGCTAGCGGGAGGGCCAGGGGAGACCCAGTACTTC.

The chain has TRBV10-2 and TRBJ2-2, with 7 bases matching TRBD2. CDR3 size: 15 residues. Trimming removed 4 bases from V and 4 bases from J; junction bases left unmatched: 6. Germline CDR1 reads WSHSY; CDR2 reads SAAADI. CDR3 nucleotide sequence: TGCGCCAGCAGTGCGGCGGGAGCGCTCACCGGGGAGCTGTTTTTT. It translates to CASSAAGALTGELFF.

The chain links TRBV30 to TRBJ2-7, with TRBD2 matching 10 bases. Germline trimming cut 4 bases from V and 3 bases from J; bases unmatched to any gene: 6. The CDR3 contains 14 residues. CDR1 and CDR2 from the germline V gene are GTSNPN and SVGIG (reference sequence). CDR3 nucleotide sequence: TGTGCCTGGAATAGGCTAGCGGGAGTCTACGAGCAGTACTTC. Amino acid sequence: CAWNRLAGVYEQYF.

This chain joins TRBV5-1 and TRBJ1-4; a possible D gene is TRBD1 (5 bases). CDR3 length equals 17 residues. The V and J ends lost 1 base and 6 bases respectively, with 19 bases between them. Germline-derived CDR1 and CDR2 are SGHRS and YFSETQ. The CDR3 protein is CASSLSPSGGVDEKLFF. The CDR3 DNA reads TGCGCCAGCAGCTTGTCCCCCTCGGGAGGGGTAGATGAAAAACTGTTTTTT. Filled out from reference TRBV5-1 and TRBJ1-4, the complete variable domain reads KAGVTQTPRYLIKTRGQQVTLSCSPISGHRSVSWYQQTPGQGLQFLFEYFSETQRNKGNFPGRFSGRQFSNSRSEMNVSTLELGDSALYLCASSLSPSGGVDEKLFFGSGTQLSVL.

This chain uses TRBV7-9 with TRBJ2-1; TRBD1 aligns across 8 bases. Per the germline V gene, CDR1 is SEHNR and CDR2 is FQNEAQ (reference sequence). This CDR3 comprises 14 residues. V was clipped by 5 bases and J by 3 bases; unmatched bases: 3. CDR3 nucleotide sequence: TGTGCCAGCAGCACAGGACAGGGCTACAATGAGCAGTTCTTC. Its protein product is CASSTGQGYNEQFF.

The chain has TRBV25-1 and TRBJ2-3; no reliable D call. The V end lost 2 bases, the J end lost 4 bases, and 7 bases lay between the germline ends. This CDR3 contains 13 residues. The germline CDR1 and CDR2 sequences are MGHDK and SYGVNS. The CDR3 sequence is CASSEPPADTQYF. The CDR3 DNA is TGTGCCAGCAGTGAACCTCCCGCAGATACGCAGTATTTT.

The chain couples TRBV2 to TRBJ1-5; D gene uncertain. The CDR3 sequence is 14 residues long. The V gene's germline CDR1 is SNHLY and CDR2 FYNNEI. V was pared by 7 bases and J by 0 bases, with 10 bases between. Written as DNA, the CDR3 is TGTGCCAGCACGGTCGACAATAGCAATCAGCCCCAGCATTTT. It is translated as CASTVDNSNQPQHF.

This chain uses TRBV4-2 with TRBJ1-4; 8 nucleotides match TRBD1. CDR3 length: 15 amino acids. The V gene's germline CDR1 is LGHNA and CDR2 YNFKEQ. Losses at the gene ends were 1 base for V and 3 bases for J; bases not matched to a gene: 1. The CDR3 DNA reads TGTGCCAGCAGCCAAGCAGGGGGCTCTAATGAAAAACTGTTTTTT. Translated: CASSQAGGSNEKLFF.

The gene calls are TRBV7-2 and TRBJ2-1; 8 nucleotides line up with TRBD1. Trimming cost V 9 bases and J 4 bases; bases outside gene matches: 5. This CDR3 has 13 residues. Germline CDR1 and CDR2: SGHTA and FQGNSA. The chain's CDR3 is CASWQGAYNEQFF. For the CDR3, the DNA is TGTGCCAGTTGGCAGGGGGCATACAATGAGCAGTTCTTC.

The V call is TRBV27, the J call TRBJ2-1, with 7 nucleotides matching TRBD2. CDR1 MNHEY and CDR2 SMNVEV come from the germline V gene (reference sequence). There are 14 residues in the CDR3. V lost 2 bases and J lost 3; bases outside the gene matches: 1. The CDR3 protein is CASSLRDYYNEQFF. The CDR3 nucleotides are TGTGCCAGCAGTTTACGGGACTACTACAATGAGCAGTTCTTC.